This T cell receptor (beta chain) was identified in a study of post-analysis software for immune sequencing data. Study details: Relapsing-remitting, secondary progressive and progressive-relapsing multiple sclerosis were all included among the disease courses.

Tagging with unique molecular identifiers was a feature of the TCR beta cDNA libraries. Each CDR3 protein is one row after TCRdb ran MiXCR on the PCR reads. The sample gives some 160,000 distinct CDR3 sequences, about 36% of which show up once; 25% to 35% is in the top ten. Whole-study findings and limits: The study found significantly lower normalized Chao1 diversity in multiple sclerosis patients than in controls.

About this clonotype itself: The antigen is not known. The CDR3 ends on some other residue instead of the conserved phenylalanine or tryptophan, so this is likely a read error. The DNA is omitted, as the CDR3 cannot be located on it reliably, and the CDR3 follows TCRdb's listing.

The CDR3 sequence runs 12 residues, both termini included. From germline, CDR1 is SQVTM and CDR2 ANQGSEA. This receptor was taken from a girl aged 5 to 17 with multiple sclerosis. V usage is TRBV29-1 and J usage is TRBJ2-5; TRBD1 reflects the table's D call only, with no check against the DNA. Sample: blood, taken after autologous hematopoietic stem cell transplantation. The CDR3 reads CSDLSGGYTFGS.